The 29 T cell receptor beta chains listed next were all sequenced from one sample in a study of blood T cell repertoires in COVID-19. Sequenced by immunoSEQ multiplex PCR; TCRdb stores in-frame clones only, minus some. The sample carries 93,000 or so clones, over 85% recorded once. Sequenced input: peripheral blood. These receptor sequences come from an elderly woman in a cohort sampled during active COVID-19.

J is TRBJ2-1 and V is TRBV19; TRBD2 might be the D (5 bases). The CDR3 contains 15 residues. Germline CDR1 LNHDA, CDR2 SQIVND (reference sequence). V dropped 4 bases and J dropped 5 bases, with 15 bases sitting between them. The CDR3 region has the DNA TGTGCCAGTAGTAAAGCGGAAGTAAGTAACAATGAGCAGTTCTTC. It codes for CASSKAEVSNNEQFF.

This clone was recorded only once. The V and J genes are TRBV21-1 and TRBJ2-7; TRBD2, the D gene given by the table, was not confirmed from the DNA. TRBV21-1 is an annotated pseudogene. This CDR3 has 12 residues. CDR3 loop: CASVRGLYEQYF. For the CDR3, the DNA is TGTGCCAGCGTTAGGGGACTATACGAGCAGTACTTC.

The chain is built from TRBV19 and TRBJ1-2, with a possible D match to TRBD1 (6 bases). The germline V and J ends were trimmed by 6 bases and 4 bases, with 15 bases remaining between them. The CDR3 is made up of 14 amino acids. Germline V gives CDR1 LNHDA, CDR2 SQIVND (reference sequence). CDR3: CASRRGGGGYGYTF. The CDR3 region has the DNA TGTGCCAGTAGACGAGGGGGGGGAGGCTATGGCTACACCTTC.

The genes are TRBV30 and TRBJ2-1; maybe TRBD2 (5 bases). V was cut by 2 bases and J by 7 bases, with 9 bases left in between. The CDR3 spans 12 residues. CDR1 is GTSNPN and CDR2 is SVGIG in the germline V gene (reference sequence). In DNA, the CDR3 is TGTGCCTGGAGTCGGGGTGAGAATGAGCAGTTCTTC. It is translated as CAWSRGENEQFF.

The CDR3 nucleotides read TGTGCCATCAAGCGGGGGTCAAGCTCCTACAATGAGCAGTTCTTC. Translated, it gives CAIKRGSSSYNEQFF. The chain links TRBV28 to TRBJ2-1, with 8 bases matching TRBD2. The V and J ends lost 10 bases and 0 bases, in that order; junction bases with no gene match: 8. The CDR3 has 15 residues. The germline gives CDR1 MDHEN, CDR2 SYDVKM. The variable domain in full, with the rest retrieved from reference TRBV28 and TRBJ2-1, is DVKVTQSSRYLVKRTGEKVFLECVQDMDHENMFWYRQDPGLGLRLIYFSYDVKMKEKGDIPEGYSVSREKKERFSLILESASTNQTSMYLCAIKRGSSSYNEQFFGPGTRLTVL.

V and J are TRBV9 and TRBJ2-2; maybe TRBD2 (6 bases). There are 15 residues in the CDR3. V was cut by 6 bases and J by 0 bases, with 12 bases left in between. Germline V gene sequence: CDR1 SGDLS, CDR2 YYNGEE. The CDR3 region is CASTVGGANTGELFF. The CDR3 DNA reads TGTGCCAGCACCGTGGGCGGGGCGAACACCGGGGAGCTGTTTTTT.

This clone was picked up one time. The chain links TRBV19 to TRBJ2-7; 9 nucleotides align to TRBD1. V lost 6 bases to trimming and J lost 4 bases; unmatched junction nucleotides: 7. Germline CDR1 is LNHDA and CDR2 is SQIVND (reference sequence). The CDR3 loop spans 14 amino acids. The DNA of the CDR3 is TGTGCCAGTAGGTCAACAGGGGGCCAGTACGAGCAGTACTTC. Residues: CASRSTGGQYEQYF.

This clone turned up a few times. The chain combines TRBV6-5 with TRBJ2-7, with 8 bases fitting TRBD2. This CDR3 region has 14 residues. Trimming removed 7 bases from V and 2 bases from J; junction bases left unmatched: 7. Germline CDR1 MNHEY, CDR2 SVGAGI. This CDR3 reads CASKGKRETYEQYF. In nucleotides, the CDR3 is TGTGCCAGCAAAGGAAAGCGGGAGACCTACGAGCAGTACTTC.

Of note for this clone: Relative to the germline gene, one junction end is altered; a read error may explain this. The CDR3 region has the DNA TGTGCCAGCAGCTTGACGGGACAGGCGGCCCTCTTC. This gives the protein CASSLTGQAALF. V gene TRBV11-2 combines with J gene TRBJ1-2, with 8 positions matching TRBD1. Germline values: CDR1 SGHAT, CDR2 FQNNGV. The CDR3 contains 12 residues. Full variable domain (rest looked up from reference TRBV11-2 and TRBJ1-2): EAGVAQSPRYKIIEKRQSVAFWCNPISGHATLYWYQQILGQGPKLLIQFQNNGVVDDSQLPKDRFSAERLKGVDSTLKIQPAKLEDSAVYLCASSLTGQAALFGSGTRLTVV.

On this clone itself: The identical CDR3 is also encoded by other nucleotide sequences in the sample. This chain uses TRBV27 with TRBJ2-7; 7 bases map to TRBD2. CDR1 and CDR2 (germline): MNHEY, SMNVEV (reference sequence). With 6 bases clipped from V and 4 bases from J, the junction kept 6 bases outside the gene matches. The CDR3 is 13 amino acids. CDR3: CASRTSGGYEQYF. CDR3 DNA: TGTGCCAGCAGGACCTCCGGGGGGTACGAGCAGTACTTC.

The DNA for the CDR3 is TGTGCCAGCAGCTCAAGGACAGGGGTTCAGCCCCAGCATTTT. Protein: CASSSRTGVQPQHF. The chain uses TRBV28 and TRBJ1-5, with 9 bases that match TRBD1. The CDR3 has 14 amino acids. The ends lost 6 bases at V and 6 bases at J; junction bases unmatched: 6. CDR1 MDHEN and CDR2 SYDVKM come from the germline V gene.

This rearrangement joins TRBV15 to TRBJ2-2; D is undetermined. V was shortened by 7 bases and J by 1 base, with 16 bases between the two germline ends. This CDR3 spans 16 amino acids. Germline CDR1 and CDR2: LNHNV and YYDKDF (reference sequence). The CDR3: CATKAVRWRNTGELFF. CDR3 coding DNA: TGTGCCACCAAGGCAGTGAGGTGGCGGAACACCGGGGAGCTGTTTTTT.

This chain links TRBV11-2 with TRBJ1-1, with D perhaps matching TRBD1 (5 bases). The CDR3 contains 12 residues. Trimming pared 4 bases from V and 3 bases from J, leaving 6 bases between. The germline V gene encodes CDR1 SGHAT and CDR2 FQNNGV. CDR3 DNA: TGTGCCAGCAGCTCAGGGTACACTGAAGCTTTCTTT. Translated: CASSSGYTEAFF.

In nucleotides, the CDR3 is TGTGCCACCAGCAGAGATATGGGGAGGTATGGCTACACCTTC. Translation: CATSRDMGRYGYTF. The chain carries TRBV15 and TRBJ1-2; D unresolved. The CDR3 totals 14 residues. The V and J ends lost 0 bases and 5 bases respectively, with 10 bases between them. CDR1 is LNHNV and CDR2 is YYDKDF in the germline V gene (reference sequence).

As regards this clone: Distinct nucleotide sequences in the sample also encode this CDR3. The V call is TRBV6-1, the J call TRBJ2-3, with D maybe TRBD2 (6 bases). The germline V gene encodes CDR1 MNHNS and CDR2 SASEGT. V was cut by 3 bases and J by 1 base, with 8 bases left in between. The CDR3 is 14 residues long. The CDR3 region is CASSEGGGTDTQYF. The CDR3 coding sequence is TGTGCCAGCAGTGAGGGCGGGGGCACAGATACGCAGTATTTT.

The chain joins TRBV2 to TRBJ2-3; no reliable D call. V lost 2 bases to trimming and J lost 2 bases, with 8 bases between them. Germline CDR1 and CDR2: SNHLY and FYNNEI. The length of the CDR3 is 14 residues. CDR3 nucleotide sequence: TGTGCCAGCAGTGAAAGCGAGTCCACAGATACGCAGTATTTT. Residues: CASSESESTDTQYF.

This clone was detected only once. V usage is TRBV19 and J usage is TRBJ1-2; possible D gene TRBD1, 6 bases. V was trimmed by 5 bases and J by 7 bases, leaving 11 bases between them. The CDR3 is 12 residues long. Germline CDR1 LNHDA, CDR2 SQIVND (reference sequence). The CDR3 loop is CASSPDSPGYTF. The CDR3 DNA follows: TGTGCCAGTAGTCCGGACAGTCCTGGCTACACCTTC. Full variable domain (rest looked up from reference TRBV19 and TRBJ1-2): DGGITQSPKYLFRKEGQNVTLSCEQNLNHDAMYWYRQDPGQGLRLIYYSQIVNDFQKGDIAEGYSVSREKKESFPLTVTSAQKNPTAFYLCASSPDSPGYTFGSGTRLTVV.

The chain joins TRBV2 to TRBJ2-3; D perhaps matches TRBD2 (5 bases). V gave up 4 bases and J gave up 2 bases, with 25 bases separating them. This CDR3 has 19 residues. Germline V lookup: CDR1 SNHLY, CDR2 FYNNEI. The CDR3 DNA sequence: TGTGCCAGCAGTGTCCAGGCGGGTTCCTTATCCCTATTCACAGATACGCAGTATTTT. It specifies CASSVQAGSLSLFTDTQYF. Full variable domain (outside the CDR3, taken from reference TRBV2 and TRBJ2-3): EPEVTQTPSHQVTQMGQEVILRCVPISNHLYFYWYRQILGQKVEFLVSFYNNEISEKSEIFDDQFSVERPDGSNFTLKIRSTKLEDSAMYFCASSVQAGSLSLFTDTQYFGPGTRLTVL.

The chain has TRBV12-3 or TRBV12-4 and TRBJ1-1; no clear D. The CDR3 is made up of 12 amino acids. V lost 3 bases and J 6 bases, leaving 8 bases between the germline ends. The CDR3 DNA is TGTGCCAGCAGTTTCGGGTGGCCTGAAGCTTTCTTT. Protein product: CASSFGWPEAFF.

This chain uses TRBV6-5 with TRBJ1-4; TRBD1 might be the D (5 bases). The CDR3 sequence is 15 residues long. Trimming cost V 6 bases and J 6 bases, with 17 bases left between them. The V gene's germline CDR1 is MNHEY and CDR2 SVGAGI. The CDR3 nucleotides are TGTGCCAGCAGAACCCAGGGAGGGGCGGATGAAAAACTGTTTTTT. Its translation is CASRTQGGADEKLFF.

The chain employs TRBV11-3 and TRBJ2-5; D is uncertain. In germline, CDR1 is SGHNT, CDR2 YENEEA. Trimming removed 0 bases from V and 7 bases from J, with 6 bases in between. This CDR3 has 12 amino acids. This chain's CDR3 is CASSLDQRTQYF. The CDR3 nucleotides read TGTGCCAGCAGCTTAGACCAGCGGACCCAGTACTTC.

The chain employs TRBV15 and TRBJ2-5; 14 bases are a match to TRBD2. CDR1 is LNHNV, CDR2 YYDKDF, per germline (reference sequence). With 0 bases clipped from V and 4 bases from J, the junction kept 4 bases outside the gene matches. This CDR3 region has 17 residues. The CDR3 loop is CATSRDVTSGGGETQYF. For the CDR3, the DNA is TGTGCCACCAGCAGAGATGTGACTAGCGGGGGGGGAGAGACCCAGTACTTC.

The V gene is TRBV27, the J gene TRBJ2-1, with 11 bases identical to TRBD2. The germline CDR1 and CDR2 sequences are MNHEY and SMNVEV (reference sequence). Germline trimming cut 2 bases from V and 0 bases from J; bases unmatched to any gene: 9. The CDR3 covers 19 residues. For the CDR3, the DNA is TGTGCCAGCAGTTTACTCCCTAGCGGGAGGTTAGGCTCCTACAATGAGCAGTTCTTC. Its protein is CASSLLPSGRLGSYNEQFF.

V is TRBV2 and J is TRBJ2-1, with D possibly being TRBD2 (6 bases). Per the germline V gene, CDR1 is SNHLY and CDR2 is FYNNEI. Trimming took off 8 bases at V and 8 bases at J, with 16 bases between the two ends. This CDR3 spans 13 amino acids. CDR3 in amino acids: CASHAGRGDEQFF. The CDR3 bases are TGTGCCAGCCACGCGGGCCGCGGGGATGAGCAGTTCTTC.

This clone was picked up one time. The J gene is TRBJ2-5, the V gene TRBV11-2; D is perhaps TRBD1 (6 bases). The V and J ends lost 4 bases and 2 bases respectively, with 26 bases between them. CDR3 size: 19 residues. Germline V CDR1 and CDR2: SGHAT, FQNNGV. Written as DNA, the CDR3 is TGTGCCAGCAGCTCGACCCTGGGTAGTACTCAGGGGTTGCAAGAGACCCAGTACTTC. It translates to CASSSTLGSTQGLQETQYF.

This chain uses TRBV10-1 with TRBJ1-1; TRBD1 is a possible D gene (6 bases). V was shortened by 5 bases and J by 4 bases, with 11 bases between the two germline ends. The CDR3 runs to 13 residues. In germline, CDR1 is WNHNN, CDR2 SYGVQD (reference sequence). The DNA for the CDR3 is TGCGCCAGCAGTATTGGACAGTTCACTGAAGCTTTCTTT. Translation: CASSIGQFTEAFF.

This chain uses TRBV7-2 with TRBJ2-7; D is unclear. Per the germline V gene, CDR1 is SGHTA and CDR2 is FQGNSA. The CDR3 has 17 amino acids. V was clipped by 5 bases and J by 0 bases, with 20 bases between them. The CDR3 here is CASSPRSGSGTSYEQYF. The CDR3 nucleotides are TGTGCCAGCAGCCCAAGGTCCGGGTCCGGCACCTCCTACGAGCAGTACTTC.

J is TRBJ2-3 and V is TRBV11-2; D gene ambiguous. The ends were cut back, 1 base at V and 5 bases at J, with 10 bases in the middle. Per the germline V gene, CDR1 is SGHAT and CDR2 is FQNNGV. CDR3 length equals 14 residues. The CDR3 is CASSLGSLGDTQYF. DNA for the CDR3: TGTGCCAGCAGCTTAGGGTCGCTCGGAGATACGCAGTATTTT.

The chain recombines TRBV15 with TRBJ1-2; no definite D call. V lost 0 bases and J lost 8, with 10 bases in between. The CDR3 consists of 13 residues. CDR1 and CDR2 (germline): LNHNV, YYDKDF (reference sequence). The CDR3 sequence: CATSREEAGGYTF. For the CDR3, the DNA is TGTGCCACCAGCAGAGAGGAGGCTGGAGGCTACACCTTC. Using reference TRBV15 and TRBJ1-2 for the parts outside the CDR3, the full variable domain is DAMVIQNPRYQVTQFGKPVTLSCSQTLNHNVMYWYQQKSSQAPKLLFHYYDKDFNNEADTPDNFQSRRPNTSFCFLDIRSPGLGDTAMYLCATSREEAGGYTFGSGTRLTVV.